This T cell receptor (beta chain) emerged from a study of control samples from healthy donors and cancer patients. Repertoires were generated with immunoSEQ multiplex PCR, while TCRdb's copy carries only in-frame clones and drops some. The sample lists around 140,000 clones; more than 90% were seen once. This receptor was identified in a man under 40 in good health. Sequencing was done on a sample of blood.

The CDR3 sequence is CASQQGGTNIQYF. For the CDR3, the DNA is TGTGCCAGCCAACAGGGGGGGACGAACATTCAGTACTTC. The V gene is TRBV27, the J gene TRBJ2-4; D possibly corresponds to TRBD1 (8 bases). Per the germline V gene, CDR1 is MNHEY and CDR2 is SMNVEV (reference sequence). CDR3 length: 13 amino acids. Between the trimmed V and J ends, which lost 8 bases and 7 bases, there was a span of 15 bases.